Below, 29 T cell receptor beta chains from the same sample are listed, as sequenced in a study of T cell responses to AZD1222 COVID-19 vaccine. Clones were read by immunoSEQ multiplex PCR, and TCRdb kept only the in-frame ones, dropping some. Of about 63,000 clones in the sample, around 86% were seen once. Material: peripheral blood, obtained on day 0 of AZD1222 vaccination. The receptors stem from an adult in good health.

The chain recombines TRBV2 with TRBJ1-5; D not resolved. The CDR3 covers 14 residues. CDR1 and CDR2 from the germline V gene are SNHLY and FYNNEI. The V end lost 8 bases, the J end lost 6 bases, and 17 bases lay between the germline ends. CDR3 region: CASSEGRTGQPQHF. The CDR3 DNA is TGTGCCAGCTCGGAGGGCCGCACGGGTCAGCCCCAGCATTTT.

The chain joins TRBV10-3 to TRBJ2-1; no reliable D call. Germline V CDR1 and CDR2: ENHRY, SYGVKD. V was pared by 0 bases and J by 13 bases, with 13 bases between. CDR3 length: 13 residues. CDR3 sequence: CAISESTTLGQFF. CDR3 coding DNA: TGTGCCATCAGTGAGTCGACGACATTGGGACAGTTCTTC.

V gene TRBV4-2 combines with J gene TRBJ2-7; TRBD2 aligns across 8 bases. V was clipped by 0 bases and J by 1 base; unmatched bases: 5. The CDR3 spans 16 residues. The germline CDR1 and CDR2 sequences are LGHNA and YNFKEQ. CDR3 nucleotides: TGTGCCAGCAGCCAAGACCACGCGGGGGGATCCTACGAGCAGTACTTC. Translated: CASSQDHAGGSYEQYF.

The genes are TRBV5-4 and TRBJ1-1, with D possibly matching TRBD1 (5 bases). CDR1 is SGHNT, CDR2 YYREEE, per germline (reference sequence). CDR3 length: 15 amino acids. Trimming shortened V by 2 bases and J by 0 bases, and 11 bases separated the two germline ends. The CDR3 DNA reads as TGTGCCAGCAGCTTTCCAGGGATCATGAACACTGAAGCTTTCTTT. This sequence encodes CASSFPGIMNTEAFF.

This chain joins TRBV6-1 and TRBJ2-3; D is perhaps TRBD1 (6 bases). The V end lost 4 bases, the J end lost 3 bases, and 17 bases lay between the germline ends. The CDR3 runs 16 residues. In germline, CDR1 is MNHNS, CDR2 SASEGT. The CDR3: CASSAITDRRTDTQYF. CDR3 DNA: TGTGCCAGCAGTGCTATAACGGACAGAAGAACAGATACGCAGTATTTT.

This clone has just one count. J is TRBJ2-2 and V is TRBV3-1 (or the pseudogene TRBV3-2); no definite D call. Trimming took 2 bases from V and 4 from J, leaving 14 bases between them. The germline V gene has CDR1 LGHDT and CDR2 YNNKEL (reference sequence). The CDR3 sequence is 16 residues long. The CDR3 loop is CASSQRLSGSTGELFF. The CDR3 DNA reads as TGTGCCAGCAGCCAAAGGTTATCAGGATCCACCGGGGAGCTGTTTTTT.

Only one count was recorded for this clone. The chain uses TRBV24-1 and TRBJ2-1, with 10 bases identical to TRBD1. This CDR3 contains 15 residues. Per the germline V gene, CDR1 is KGHDR and CDR2 is SFDVKD. Losses at the gene ends were 7 bases for V and 8 bases for J; bases not matched to a gene: 10. CDR3 sequence (DNA): TGTGCCACCAGCCGAGGACAGGGGGGTTCCGATGAGCAGTTCTTC. Translation gives CATSRGQGGSDEQFF.

This sequence joins TRBV10-3 and TRBJ2-7, with a tentative D call TRBD1 (5 bases). Germline loops: CDR1 ENHRY, CDR2 SYGVKD. With 10 bases removed from V and 7 bases from J, the gap between germline ends came to 29 bases. This CDR3 has 16 amino acids. The chain's CDR3 is CATESTQGTSYGEQYF. The DNA for the CDR3 is TGTGCCACCGAGTCCACTCAGGGTACCTCATATGGTGAGCAGTACTTC.

V is TRBV5-4 and J is TRBJ2-3; the match to TRBD2 covers 12 bases. With V trimmed by 4 bases and J by 6 bases, 9 bases remained unmatched. The CDR3 spans 16 residues. Germline V gene data show CDR1 as SGHNT and CDR2 as YYREEE (reference sequence). The CDR3 DNA reads as TGTGCCAGCAGCACACAGCTAGCGGGGGGGCCTGATACGCAGTATTTT. Its protein product is CASSTQLAGGPDTQYF.

The chain recombines TRBV28 with TRBJ1-2; 8 bases are shared with TRBD1. The CDR3 length is 13 residues. With V trimmed by 2 bases and J by 7 bases, 3 bases remained unmatched. The germline gives CDR1 MDHEN, CDR2 SYDVKM. The CDR3 DNA reads TGTGCCAGCAGTTTAGCAGGGGGCGGTGGCTACACCTTC. It encodes CASSLAGGGGYTF.

The chain recombines TRBV10-1 with TRBJ2-7, with TRBD1 matching over 7 bases. Losses at the gene ends were 8 bases for V and 5 bases for J; bases not matched to a gene: 9. Germline CDR1 and CDR2: WNHNN and SYGVQD (reference sequence). The CDR3 consists of 13 residues. As DNA, the CDR3 is TGCGCCAGCGGCACAGGGACAGAGGACGAGCAGTACTTC. Its translation is CASGTGTEDEQYF.

The chain couples TRBV27 to TRBJ1-5; D unresolved. V gave up 2 bases and J gave up 3 bases, with 11 bases separating them. There are 15 residues in the CDR3. Per germline, CDR1 MNHEY and CDR2 SMNVEV (reference sequence). In nucleotides, the CDR3 is TGTGCCAGCAGTTTAAAGGACGGCCCCAATCAGCCCCAGCATTTT. Amino acid sequence: CASSLKDGPNQPQHF.

The chain employs TRBV5-1 and TRBJ2-2; D not certain. V was shortened by 4 bases and J by 0 bases, with 10 bases between the two germline ends. This CDR3 contains 15 residues. The germline V gene encodes CDR1 SGHRS and CDR2 YFSETQ. The CDR3 here is CASSGRISNTGELFF. CDR3 DNA: TGCGCCAGCAGCGGACGGATATCGAACACCGGGGAGCTGTTTTTT.

This clone showed up just once. J is TRBJ2-7 and V is TRBV9; D tentatively reads TRBD1 or TRBD2 (5 bases each). The CDR3 is 14 residues long. V dropped 3 bases and J dropped 6 bases, with 16 bases sitting between them. CDR1 and CDR2 from the germline V gene are SGDLS and YYNGEE. The CDR3 nucleotides read TGTGCCAGCAGCGAGAGGGGACCGGGCGGCGAGCAGTACTTC. Translation: CASSERGPGGEQYF.

The chain carries TRBV7-9 and TRBJ2-6; no clear D. Deletions cut 6 bases from V and 0 bases from J, with 15 bases between. This CDR3 has 17 residues. Germline V lookup: CDR1 SEHNR, CDR2 FQNEAQ (reference sequence). As DNA, the CDR3 is TGTGCCAGCAGTCCTGACCTACTGAACTCTGGGGCCAACGTCCTGACTTTC. Translation: CASSPDLLNSGANVLTF.

The rearrangement uses TRBV24-1 and TRBJ2-5; D remains ambiguous. The CDR3 has 12 residues. Germline assignment: CDR1 KGHDR and CDR2 SFDVKD. Trimming cost V 1 base and J 5 bases, with 4 bases left between them. The CDR3 sequence: CATSDFGETQYF. DNA of the CDR3: TGTGCCACCAGTGATTTCGGGGAGACCCAGTACTTC.

This sequence joins TRBV7-2 and TRBJ1-1; D ambiguous. The CDR3 sequence is 14 residues long. The ends were cut back, 1 base at V and 6 bases at J, with 12 bases in the middle. Germline CDR1 reads SGHTA; CDR2 reads FQGNSA. In nucleotides, the CDR3 is TGTGCCAGCAGCTTAGGCATGGTGGTGGCTGAAGCTTTCTTT. Amino acid sequence: CASSLGMVVAEAFF.

The rearrangement joins TRBV28 to TRBJ1-5; 9 nucleotides align to TRBD1. The germline gives CDR1 MDHEN, CDR2 SYDVKM. Unmatched junction bases numbered 8, after V lost 5 bases and J lost 6 bases. There are 15 residues in the CDR3. In DNA form, the CDR3 reads TGTGCCAGCAGTCCCCTCACAGGGGGCTTTCAGCCCCAGCATTTT. This gives the protein CASSPLTGGFQPQHF.

The V call is TRBV6-5, the J call TRBJ1-4, with D hard to call. The CDR3 spans 13 residues. CDR1 and CDR2 (germline): MNHEY, SVGAGI. The V and J ends lost 6 bases and 7 bases respectively, with 12 bases between them. DNA for the CDR3: TGTGCCAGCAGGCCCTTGGGTAGTGAAAAACTGTTTTTT. Encoded protein: CASRPLGSEKLFF.

The CDR3 nucleotides read TGTGCCAGCAGTCCGGGGACATTGAACACCGGGGAGCTGTTTTTT. Translated: CASSPGTLNTGELFF. The chain employs TRBV27 and TRBJ2-2; D perhaps matches TRBD1 (6 bases). The CDR3 is 15 residues long. Germline-derived CDR1 and CDR2 are MNHEY and SMNVEV (reference sequence). With 5 bases removed from V and 1 base from J, the gap between germline ends came to 11 bases.

The chain employs TRBV10-3 and TRBJ2-1; tentative D call: TRBD1 (6 bases). V was trimmed by 6 bases and J by 6 bases, leaving 12 bases between them. This CDR3 region has 13 residues. CDR1 is ENHRY and CDR2 is SYGVKD in the germline V gene. The CDR3 spells CAIREDSSNEQFF. The DNA for the CDR3 is TGTGCCATCAGGGAGGACAGTTCCAATGAGCAGTTCTTC.

The chain recombines TRBV19 with TRBJ1-2; TRBD1 is a possible D gene (5 bases). Trimming cost V 3 bases and J 5 bases, with 16 bases left between them. CDR1 and CDR2 from the germline V gene are LNHDA and SQIVND (reference sequence). The CDR3 is made up of 15 amino acids. The CDR3 nucleotides read TGTGCCAGTAGTATCTCGGGGGGGGATTTGTATGGCTACACCTTC. Protein product: CASSISGGDLYGYTF. Supplemented by reference TRBV19 and TRBJ1-2, the full variable domain reads DGGITQSPKYLFRKEGQNVTLSCEQNLNHDAMYWYRQDPGQGLRLIYYSQIVNDFQKGDIAEGYSVSREKKESFPLTVTSAQKNPTAFYLCASSISGGDLYGYTFGSGTRLTVV.

This rearrangement joins TRBV7-2 to TRBJ2-3; tentatively, D is TRBD2 (5 bases). Germline V gene lookup returns CDR1 SGHTA and CDR2 FQGNSA. V lost 3 bases to trimming and J lost 0 bases, with 10 bases between them. The CDR3 has 15 residues. CDR3 loop: CASSFGLTSTDTQYF. DNA of the CDR3: TGTGCCAGCAGCTTCGGACTCACCAGCACAGATACGCAGTATTTT.

V is TRBV3-1 (or the pseudogene TRBV3-2) and J is TRBJ2-4, with unresolved D. The germline V and J ends were trimmed by 3 bases and 0 bases, with 15 bases remaining between them. CDR1 and CDR2 (germline): LGHDT, YNNKEL (reference sequence). The CDR3 has 17 residues. The CDR3 nucleotides read TGTGCCAGCAGCCACTCCGACACACGGCTAGCCAAAAACATTCAGTACTTC. It encodes CASSHSDTRLAKNIQYF.

Only one count was recorded for this clone. The rearrangement uses TRBV7-6 and TRBJ2-7, with 9 positions matching TRBD2. CDR3 length: 15 amino acids. Germline V gene data show CDR1 as SGHVS and CDR2 as FNYEAQ. J was trimmed by 3 bases and V by 4 bases; bases with no gene match: 7. The chain's CDR3 is CASSSSVTSGYEQYF. The CDR3 DNA is TGTGCCAGCAGCTCCTCGGTGACTAGCGGCTACGAGCAGTACTTC.

This sequence joins TRBV4-2 and TRBJ2-1, with 11 bases aligning to TRBD2. J gave up 4 bases and V 4 bases, and 3 bases lay outside the gene matches. CDR1 LGHNA and CDR2 YNFKEQ come from the germline V gene. CDR3 size: 15 residues. The DNA for the CDR3 is TGTGCCAGCAGCCGAACTAGCGGGGGATACAATGAGCAGTTCTTC. Translation: CASSRTSGGYNEQFF.

This sequence joins TRBV27 and TRBJ2-5; D remains unclear. The V gene lost 4 bases and the J gene lost 5 bases, with 11 bases spanning the gap. The CDR3 consists of 13 residues. Germline assignment: CDR1 MNHEY and CDR2 SMNVEV (reference sequence). CDR3 in DNA: TGTGCCAGCAGTTCATTGAGGCGGGAGACCCAGTACTTC. Its translation is CASSSLRRETQYF.

This clone appeared a single time. The J gene is TRBJ2-5, the V gene TRBV5-1; D possibly corresponds to TRBD1 (6 bases). V was clipped by 2 bases and J by 5 bases, with 13 bases between them. Germline lookup yields CDR1 SGHRS and CDR2 YFSETQ. There are 14 residues in the CDR3. The CDR3 spells CASSFQGSRETQYF. Written as DNA, the CDR3 is TGCGCCAGCAGCTTTCAGGGGTCCCGGGAGACCCAGTACTTC.

The chain links TRBV12-3 or TRBV12-4 to TRBJ1-3; possibly TRBD1 for D (6 bases). The CDR3 has 13 amino acids. The V gene lost 2 bases and the J gene lost 6 bases, with 8 bases spanning the gap. This CDR3 is CASSLQGPNTIYF. Here the CDR3 DNA reads TGTGCCAGCAGTTTACAGGGGCCAAACACCATATATTTT.